The T cell receptor beta chain under discussion was sequenced for a study of OX40 agonist ivuxolimab in advanced cancers. General study points: In a subset of nonresponders, normalized T-cell clonal expansion was also low.

Details on this clone: Its antigen is unidentified.

Repertoires were generated with immunoSEQ multiplex PCR, while TCRdb's copy carries only in-frame clones and drops some. The repertoire holds about 26,000 clones, with roughly three quarters as singletons. The sample here was CD4+ or CD8+ T cells sorted from blood, taken in a trial of the OX40 agonist ivuxolimab. The clonotype was recovered from an adult with an advanced solid tumor such as melanoma, head and neck, liver or kidney cancer.

The CDR3 DNA reads TGCGCCAGCAGCATTCAGGACAGGAGAAATGAAAAACTGTTTTTT. This translates into CASSIQDRRNEKLFF. This sequence joins TRBV4-1 and TRBJ1-4; TRBD1 agrees at 7 bases. Germline CDR1 MGHRA, CDR2 YSYEKL. V trimming: 5 bases; J trimming: 5 bases; junction bases outside the gene matches: 8. This CDR3 has 15 amino acids.